This is a list of T cell receptor beta chains from one sample in a study of T-cell memory formation after mild COVID-19. TCRdb re-analysed the 5' RACE reads in MiXCR, keeping a single row per CDR3 protein. The repertoire holds roughly 450,000 distinct CDR3 sequences, with under 20% as singletons. The sample consisted of PBMCs or a T cell subset sorted from them (not recorded which). The source is a man between 18 and 35 years old who had mild COVID-19 (a few samples of this study predate the infection). Cell type and time point are not known. Both conserved end residues are part of each CDR3. D genes are given only for firm matches. Clone sizes are given selectively: once, few, many, or a class where the clone is expanded.

V	size	length	J	D	DNA	CDR3
TRBV11-2	once	20	TRBJ2-5	-	TGTGCCAGCAGCTCACCCGCGGCGGACTGGGGCGGCGCGTACCAAGAGACCCAGTACTTC	CASSSPAADWGGAYQETQYF
TRBV5-1	few	14	TRBJ2-3	TRBD2	TGCGCCAGCAGCCAGGGACTAAACACAGATACGCAGTATTTT	CASSQGLNTDTQYF
TRBV6-2/TRBV6-3	few	14	TRBJ1-1	-	TGTGCCAGCAGACGGTGGACAGCGAACACTGAAGCTTTCTTT	CASRRWTANTEAFF
TRBV20-1	-	15	TRBJ1-2	TRBD1	TGCAGTGCTGGCGCAGGGGGAGGATTCGACTATGGCTACACCTTC	CSAGAGGGFDYGYTF
TRBV30	few	16	TRBJ2-3	TRBD1	TGTGCCTGGTTCCCCCGAACAGGGGTAGCCTGGGATACGCAGTATTTT	CAWFPRTGVAWDTQYF
TRBV24-1	-	15	TRBJ2-5	TRBD1	TGTGCCACCAGTGATTACGACAGGGGATGGGAGACCCAGTACTTC	CATSDYDRGWETQYF
TRBV6-2/TRBV6-3	few	14	TRBJ1-5	-	TGTGCCAGCAGCCGACAGGCTGGCAATCAGCCCCAGCATTTT	CASSRQAGNQPQHF
TRBV7-2	-	16	TRBJ1-6	-	TGTGCCAGCAGCTTAGCGGAGGCCTCCTATAATTCACCCCTCCACTTT	CASSLAEASYNSPLHF
TRBV12-3/TRBV12-4	-	15	TRBJ2-5	-	TGTGCCAGCAGTTACGGACGGAGACTCCAAGAGACCCAGTACTTC	CASSYGRRLQETQYF
TRBV4-1	-	15	TRBJ1-2	-	TGCGCCAGCACCTCCGTTGGGGACCGAGTCTATGGCTACACCTTC	CASTSVGDRVYGYTF
TRBV2	-	12	TRBJ1-1	-	TGTGCCAGCTTGGACAGCGGCACTGAAGCTTTCTTT	CASLDSGTEAFF
TRBV12-3/TRBV12-4	many	12	TRBJ2-1	-	TGTGCCAGCAGTTTAGCAGGGGTCGAGCAGTTCTTC	CASSLAGVEQFF
TRBV2	-	14	TRBJ2-4	-	TGTGCCAGCAGTGGAGATGGTGTCAAAAACATTCAGTACTTC	CASSGDGVKNIQYF
TRBV24-1	-	16	TRBJ2-5	TRBD2	TGTGCCACCAGTGATCGACTAGCGGGGGGACAAGAGACCCAGTACTTC	CATSDRLAGGQETQYF
TRBV2	-	13	TRBJ2-7	-	TGTGCCAGCAGCCTATCCTTGTCCTACGAGCAGTACTTC	CASSLSLSYEQYF
TRBV23-1	many	15	TRBJ2-1	-	TGCGCCAACTCTCAACAGGGTTCCGGAGTTCTTGAGCAGTTCTTC	CANSQQGSGVLEQFF
TRBV7-2	-	15	TRBJ2-7	TRBD1	TGTGCCAGCAGCTTCGTCCCGACAGGGACCTACGAGCAGTACTTC	CASSFVPTGTYEQYF
TRBV7-2	many	16	TRBJ2-5	-	TGTGCCAGCAGCTTAGTAGTTGGCCTCGGGCAAGAGACCCAGTACTTC	CASSLVVGLGQETQYF
TRBV6-5	few	17	TRBJ1-4	-	TGTGCCAGCACCCCGACATCCGCGCGGGGGTTTAATGAAAAACTGTTTTTT	CASTPTSARGFNEKLFF
TRBV3-1	-	15	TRBJ1-3	-	TGTGCCAGCAGCCGGGCCAGGGAGACTGGAAACACCATATATTTT	CASSRARETGNTIYF
TRBV7-6	-	16	TRBJ2-2	TRBD1	TGTGCCAGCAGCCAGAACAGGGGCAAAGACACCGGGGAGCTGTTTTTT	CASSQNRGKDTGELFF
TRBV9	-	15	TRBJ2-2	TRBD2	TGTGCCAGCAGCGCGGGACTAGCGATTACCGGGGAGCTGTTTTTT	CASSAGLAITGELFF
TRBV7-8	-	12	TRBJ2-3	-	TGTGCCAGCAGCCAATCTTTGGGTACGCAGTATTTT	CASSQSLGTQYF
TRBV29-1	many	13	TRBJ2-3	TRBD2	TGCAGCGTTAGGCGGGGGGGCACAGATACGCAGTATTTT	CSVRRGGTDTQYF
TRBV7-8	many	15	TRBJ2-2	TRBD2	TGTGCCAGCCTGCTGGGCGGGGAGGGAACCGGGGAGCTGTTTTTT	CASLLGGEGTGELFF
TRBV7-3	few	15	TRBJ2-3	TRBD2	TGTGCCAGCAGCCAACGACTAGCTCCCACAGATACGCAGTATTTT	CASSQRLAPTDTQYF
TRBV11-2	few	15	TRBJ2-6	-	TGTGCCAGCAGCAACTTAGCGTCTGGGGCCAACGTCCTGACTTTC	CASSNLASGANVLTF
TRBV11-2	-	17	TRBJ2-1	TRBD1	TGTGCCAGCAGCCCAGGGACAGGGTGGAGCTCCTACAATGAGCAGTTCTTC	CASSPGTGWSSYNEQFF
TRBV29-1	-	13	TRBJ2-7	-	TGCAGCGTTGAAACCAGGTCTGTGAGTGAGCAGTACTTC	CSVETRSVSEQYF
TRBV27	-	16	TRBJ2-1	TRBD2	TGTGCCAGCAGTTTATTCCTAGCGGGGGGGCACCACGCGCCGTTCTTC	CASSLFLAGGHHAPFF
TRBV14	many	17	TRBJ2-1	-	TGTGCCAGCAGCCAAGAATTCCCGCGGCGAGGTTACAATGAGCAGTTCTTC	CASSQEFPRRGYNEQFF
TRBV20-1	-	15	TRBJ2-5	TRBD2	TGCAGTGCACTACCGAATCGCGGGGGAAGGGAGACCCAGTACTTC	CSALPNRGGRETQYF
TRBV7-9	-	14	TRBJ2-5	-	TGTGCCAGCAGCTTAAACGGGGATGGAGAGACCCAGTACTTC	CASSLNGDGETQYF
TRBV7-7	few	16	TRBJ2-2	-	TGTGCCAGCAGCCCTTCGACGACAGAACCCACCGGGGAGCTGTTTTTT	CASSPSTTEPTGELFF
TRBV4-1	-	17	TRBJ2-3	-	TGCGCCAGCAGCCAAGATCCCACACCCTCTAGCACAGATACGCAGTATTTT	CASSQDPTPSSTDTQYF
TRBV7-9	many	15	TRBJ2-3	-	TGTGCCAGCAGCTTACAGGGCCGGGTAACAGATACGCAGTATTTT	CASSLQGRVTDTQYF
TRBV4-3	few	16	TRBJ1-1	TRBD1	TGCGCCAGCAGCCAAGTAGGGGGCCGGGAGAACACTGAAGCTTTCTTT	CASSQVGGRENTEAFF
TRBV12-3/TRBV12-4	-	15	TRBJ1-5	TRBD1	TGTGCCAGCAGTTTTTACCGGGGGACAGATCAGCCCCAGCATTTT	CASSFYRGTDQPQHF
TRBV10-2	few	15	TRBJ2-3	TRBD2	TGCGCCAGCAGTGTCGGGACTAGGCGCACAGATACGCAGTATTTT	CASSVGTRRTDTQYF
TRBV5-1	few	16	TRBJ2-1	-	TGCGCCAGCAGCTTGGTTTACGCGGGCCCCTACAATGAGCAGTTCTTC	CASSLVYAGPYNEQFF
TRBV20-1	-	14	TRBJ1-5	-	TGCAGTGCTCAACCGCCTTATAGCAATCAGCCCCAGCATTTT	CSAQPPYSNQPQHF
TRBV27	once	14	TRBJ1-1	TRBD1	TGTGCCAGCAGAGAGACAGGGTTCAGGACTGAAGCTTTCTTT	CASRETGFRTEAFF
TRBV5-1	-	16	TRBJ1-6	TRBD1	TGCGCCAGCAGTCGGGGACAGGGGGTGTCTAATTCACCCCTCCACTTT	CASSRGQGVSNSPLHF
TRBV5-6	few	15	TRBJ2-5	-	TGTGCCAGCATGAGAGGCTGGCAAACCCAAGAGACCCAGTACTTC	CASMRGWQTQETQYF
TRBV6-6	-	16	TRBJ2-1	TRBD2	TGTGCCAGCAGTTCCAAGCGGGGGCTGACCTACAATGAGCAGTTCTTC	CASSSKRGLTYNEQFF
TRBV7-2	-	16	TRBJ2-2	TRBD2	TGTGCCAGCAGCTTAGTGGGAGGGGTTAACGCCGGGGAGCTGTTTTTT	CASSLVGGVNAGELFF
TRBV4-1	few	14	TRBJ1-5	-	TGCGCCAGCAGCCAAGAGCCCCGCAATCAGCCCCAGCATTTT	CASSQEPRNQPQHF
TRBV6-1	few	14	TRBJ2-1	-	TGTGCCAGCAGTGGACCAACAGGTTACAATGAGCAGTTCTTC	CASSGPTGYNEQFF
TRBV9	-	15	TRBJ2-5	TRBD2	TGTGCCAGCAGCGGGACTAGCGGGGGGGCGGAGACCCAGTACTTC	CASSGTSGGAETQYF
TRBV6-5	few	17	TRBJ2-3	TRBD2	TGTGCCAGCAGTCCCCTGGGAGCGGGGGCAATTGGGGATACGCAGTATTTT	CASSPLGAGAIGDTQYF
TRBV12-3/TRBV12-4	-	13	TRBJ2-2	TRBD2	TGTGCCAGCAGTGTTAGCGGGGGGGCCCAGCTGTTTTTT	CASSVSGGAQLFF
TRBV29-1	few	14	TRBJ1-1	-	TGCAGCGTTGAGTACAGGGTTGTTGGGACTGAAGCTTTCTTT	CSVEYRVVGTEAFF
TRBV24-1	-	13	TRBJ2-2	TRBD2	TGTGCCACCGGGGAGGGGCACACCGGGGAGCTGTTTTTT	CATGEGHTGELFF